This T cell receptor beta chain was sequenced during a study of T cell responses to AZD1222 COVID-19 vaccine. Study background: Second-dose schedules of about 4 or about 12 weeks were combined. Findings of the study overall: Baseline serostatus was positive in only a handful of AZD1222 recipients.

As for this clone: Its antigen is undetermined.

CDR3 length: 16 amino acids. Germline lookup yields CDR1 KGHDR and CDR2 SFDVKD. The V and J ends lost 1 base and 6 bases respectively, with 15 bases between them. TCRdb's table, derived via immunoSEQ multiplex PCR, lists solely in-frame clones and lacks some. The repertoire holds about 120,000 clones, 85% to 95% seen once, with 7.5% to 9% in the top ten. The sample here was peripheral blood, taken on day 0 of AZD1222 vaccination. The receptor's source is an adult in good health. The chain uses TRBV24-1 and TRBJ2-1; possible D gene TRBD2, 7 bases. CDR3 coding DNA: TGTGCCACCAGTGATTTAGGGGGGGGCTCGATCAATGAGCAGTTCTTC. Residues: CATSDLGGGSINEQFF.